The present entry profiles one T cell receptor (beta chain) with its context. Investigators profiled TCR beta VDJ and CDR3 from genomic DNA template. One entry per CDR3 protein results from TCRdb running MiXCR on the reads. This sample has some 200,000 distinct CDR3 sequences, with less than 60% found just once. CD8+CD57+ cell expansion had been shown by flow cytometry in patients chosen for sequencing. There are 14 residues in the CDR3. Germline values: CDR1 LGHDT, CDR2 YNNKEL (reference sequence). V was clipped by 0 bases and J by 0 bases, with 6 bases between them. These data are taken from a study of CD8+CD57+ T cells in acquired aplastic anemia.

V gene TRBV3-1 combines with J gene TRBJ2-7, with unresolved D. This receptor was obtained from a human donor with aplastic anemia. Sequencing input: sorted CD4+, CD8+, or CD8+CD57+ T cells (not recorded which) from PBMCs. CDR3 sequence: CASSQDTASYEQYF. In nucleotides, the CDR3 is TGTGCCAGCAGCCAAGATACTGCCTCCTACGAGCAGTACTTC.